This T cell receptor beta chain stems from a study of regulatory T cells in long-lasting Graves disease. Whole-study findings and limits: There were preferences for TRBV28, TRBJ1-2 and TRBJ2-5 in persistent disease. The study found persistent patients shared more public clonotypes (2,741) than new patients (966).

Time point defined: persistent/refractory GD, antithyroid drugs over 5 years with positive TRAb. PBMCs were the source of the RNA used for TCR sequencing. In this sample, this clonotype turned up a few times. What it recognizes is unknown. The CDR3 totals 17 residues. The junction had 5 bases not matched to a gene; V was cut back by 0 bases and J by 1 base. Assembly of TCR beta libraries relied on iRepertoire HTBI primers together with Arm-PCR of CDR3 regions. How the authors handled the data: Across all samples, about 62 TRBV segments and 15 or so TRBJ segments were identified. MiXCR was run by TCRdb on the multiplex PCR reads, yielding one entry per CDR3 protein. TCRdb, not the original authors, processed these V and J calls. The sample consists of 500,000 to 700,000 distinct CDR3 sequences, 25% to 35% of them appearing once.

V and J are TRBV12-3 or TRBV12-4 and TRBJ2-4; 8 bases are shared with TRBD2. The sequence was obtained from a female donor with Graves disease. This material consisted of peripheral blood mononuclear cells (PBMCs), taken when the disease was refractory, from a patient treated with antithyroid drugs. The CDR3, as DNA: TGTGCCAGCAGTTTAGCAGTCGGGGGGGTGGCCAAAAACATTCAGTACTTC. This codes for CASSLAVGGVAKNIQYF.